Listed below are T cell receptor beta chains from one sample, sequenced in a study of T cells after yellow fever vaccination. TCRdb ran MiXCR on the 5' RACE reads and lists one entry per CDR3 protein. The repertoire holds roughly 48,000 distinct CDR3 sequences, about 6.3% seen once, with roughly 24% in the top ten. This sample comprised CD8+ T cells not binding an NS4B(214-222) dextramer, sorted from PBMCs, obtained 35 to 50 days after the first yellow fever vaccination. The receptors originated from a young man who received the YFV17D yellow fever vaccine. Each CDR3 is given without its conserved first and last residue. The order of the fields is V gene, J gene, CDR3 protein.

>TRBV15|TRBJ2-1
ATSLGGGGNEQF
>TRBV6-2/TRBV6-3|TRBJ2-2
ASTQSPGQGKAGELF
>TRBV7-6|TRBJ2-7
ASSLTDREGDEQY
>TRBV19|TRBJ2-2
ASSTHNTGELF
>TRBV29-1|TRBJ2-3
SVGYQGPTDTQY
>TRBV5-1|TRBJ1-5
ASSLGANQPQH
>TRBV29-1|TRBJ1-5
SVEFIVVNQPQH
>TRBV3-1|TRBJ2-1
ACSAGTSGGIYNEQF
>TRBV27|TRBJ1-6
ASSLLGQDNSPLH
>TRBV4-1|TRBJ2-7
ASSQAGGDYEQY
>TRBV7-2|TRBJ2-5
ASSLSGLGATQY
>TRBV6-2/TRBV6-3|TRBJ2-7
ASSPGDGTYEQY
>TRBV19|TRBJ1-1
ASSIEGWTEAF
>TRBV12-3/TRBV12-4|TRBJ2-3
ASRSDRTDTQY
>TRBV4-1|TRBJ2-3
ASSLLWQISTDTQY
>TRBV29-1|TRBJ2-5
SVAGRIETQY
>TRBV29-1|TRBJ1-1
SVEGVGTENTEAF
>TRBV4-1|TRBJ1-1
ASSQDGGTEAF
>TRBV24-1|TRBJ1-5
ATPTGSNQPQH
>TRBV3-1|TRBJ2-1
ASSLLSGGWDEQF
>TRBV4-3|TRBJ2-6
ASSQDPRAGFGANVLT
>TRBV27|TRBJ1-1
ASSRGVNTEAF
>TRBV6-5|TRBJ1-3
ASSYSVGAAGNTIY
>TRBV28|TRBJ2-5
ASSFGPGETQY
>TRBV6-2/TRBV6-3|TRBJ2-1
ASRLAGGRDNEQF
>TRBV3-1|TRBJ2-2
ASSALSEGRTGELF
>TRBV9|TRBJ2-1
ASSGTSGDSYNEQF
>TRBV12-3/TRBV12-4|TRBJ2-5
ASSRLGQGARGETQY
>TRBV6-1|TRBJ2-5
ASHPQGGQETQY
>TRBV6-2/TRBV6-3|TRBJ2-3
ASSYSTSGLVRSDTQY